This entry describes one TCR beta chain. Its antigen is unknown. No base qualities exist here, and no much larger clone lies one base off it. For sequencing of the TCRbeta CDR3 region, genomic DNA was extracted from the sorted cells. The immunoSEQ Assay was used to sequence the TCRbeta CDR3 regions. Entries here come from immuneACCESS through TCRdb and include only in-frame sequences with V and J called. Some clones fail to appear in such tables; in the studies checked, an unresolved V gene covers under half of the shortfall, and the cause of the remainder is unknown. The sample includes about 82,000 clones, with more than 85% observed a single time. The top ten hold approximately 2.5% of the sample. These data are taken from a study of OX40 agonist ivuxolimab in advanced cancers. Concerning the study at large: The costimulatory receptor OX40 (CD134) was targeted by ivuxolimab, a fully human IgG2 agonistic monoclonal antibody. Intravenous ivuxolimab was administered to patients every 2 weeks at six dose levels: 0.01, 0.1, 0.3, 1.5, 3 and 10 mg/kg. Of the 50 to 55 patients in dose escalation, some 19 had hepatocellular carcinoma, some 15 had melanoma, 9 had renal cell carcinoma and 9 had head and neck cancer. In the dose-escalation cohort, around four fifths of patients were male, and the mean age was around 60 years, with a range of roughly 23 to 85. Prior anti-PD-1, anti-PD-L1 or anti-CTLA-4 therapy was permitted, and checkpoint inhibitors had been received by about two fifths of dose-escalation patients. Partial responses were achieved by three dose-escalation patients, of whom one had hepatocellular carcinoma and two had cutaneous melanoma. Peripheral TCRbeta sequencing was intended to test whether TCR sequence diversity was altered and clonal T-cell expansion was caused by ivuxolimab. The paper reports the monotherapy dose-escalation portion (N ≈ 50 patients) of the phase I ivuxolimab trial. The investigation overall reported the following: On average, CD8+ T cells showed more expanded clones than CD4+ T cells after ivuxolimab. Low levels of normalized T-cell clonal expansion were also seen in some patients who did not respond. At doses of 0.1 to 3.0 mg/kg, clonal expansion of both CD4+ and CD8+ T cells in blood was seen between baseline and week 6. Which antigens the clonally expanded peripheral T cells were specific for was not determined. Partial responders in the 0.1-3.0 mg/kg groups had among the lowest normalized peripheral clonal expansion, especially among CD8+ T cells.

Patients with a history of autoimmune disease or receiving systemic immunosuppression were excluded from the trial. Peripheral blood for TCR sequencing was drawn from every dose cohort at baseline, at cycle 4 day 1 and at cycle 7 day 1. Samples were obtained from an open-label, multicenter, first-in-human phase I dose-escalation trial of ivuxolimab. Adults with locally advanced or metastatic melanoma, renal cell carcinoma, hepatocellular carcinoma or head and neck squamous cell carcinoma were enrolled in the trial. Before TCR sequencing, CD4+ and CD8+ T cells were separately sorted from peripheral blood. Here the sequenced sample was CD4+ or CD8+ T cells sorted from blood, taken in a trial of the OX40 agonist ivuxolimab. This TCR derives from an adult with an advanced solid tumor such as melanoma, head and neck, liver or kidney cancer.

The CDR3 has the sequence CASSQDPGTRNTIYF. The DNA sequence follows: TGTGCCAGCAGCCAAGATCCGGGGACCCGAAACACCATATATTTT. The chain is made from TRBV4-2 and TRBJ1-3; a tentative D call is TRBD1 (5 bases match). V loses 0 bases, J loses 5 bases, and the germline ends lie 11 bases apart. CDR1 and CDR2 were assigned from the germline V gene as LGHNA and YNFKEQ. The CDR3 starts with the cysteine, ends with the phenylalanine, and has 15 residues. Just CDR3 DNA is preserved here, 45 bases in frame from base 1.